The 27 T cell receptor beta chains in this list originate from one sample, sequenced in a study of long-term antiretroviral therapy in people with HIV (dated by TCRdb to 2022 to 2024). The immunoSEQ hsTCRB v3.0 assay was used at survey level resolution for TRB variable region sequencing. TCRdb's version of the immuneACCESS table is confined to in-frame rearrangements and falls short of the full clone set. An unresolved V gene accounts for under half of the shortfall where checked; the remainder is of unknown origin. This sample comprises about 18,000 clones, 91% of them detected only once. Approximately 9.7% of the sample goes to the ten largest clones. Material: unsorted PBMCs, obtained 3 years after starting antiretroviral therapy. Receptors originate from a man aged 45 to 65 with HIV.

The chain combines TRBV5-4 with TRBJ1-2; 10 bases line up with TRBD1. This CDR3 has 13 amino acids. Germline-derived CDR1 and CDR2 are SGHNT and YYREEE (reference sequence). Trimming cost V 4 bases and J 6 bases; bases outside gene matches: 3. CDR3 amino acids: CASSVTGGDGYTF. In DNA, the CDR3 is TGTGCCAGCAGCGTGACAGGGGGCGATGGCTACACCTTC.

This clone has more than one count but fewer than ten. The chain links TRBV27 to TRBJ1-2, with TRBD1 matching 7 bases. The CDR3 has 13 residues. Germline V gene lookup returns CDR1 MNHEY and CDR2 SMNVEV (reference sequence). Trimming at V came to 5 bases and at J to 7 bases, leaving 7 bases not matched to a gene. Here the CDR3 reads CASSLEGAGGYTF. The CDR3 bases are TGTGCCAGCAGTCTAGAGGGGGCGGGTGGCTACACCTTC.

The V call is TRBV11-2, the J call TRBJ2-7; 10 nucleotides agree with TRBD1. The ends lost 1 base at V and 2 bases at J; junction bases unmatched: 5. The CDR3 covers 16 residues. The germline CDR1 and CDR2 sequences are SGHAT and FQNNGV. DNA of the CDR3: TGTGCCAGCAGCTTAGTAGGACAGGGGGTCCCCTACGAGCAGTACTTC. Translating gives CASSLVGQGVPYEQYF.

This clone was recorded only once. The chain employs TRBV5-5 and TRBJ2-7, with D uncertain. V lost 7 bases and J 0 bases, leaving 8 bases between the germline ends. The CDR3 totals 12 residues. Per germline, CDR1 SGHKS and CDR2 YYEKEE (reference sequence). DNA for the CDR3: TGTGCCAGCTCCGAGACCTCCTACGAGCAGTACTTC. It is translated as CASSETSYEQYF.

The rearrangement uses TRBV10-3 and TRBJ1-1, with a weak D call TRBD1 (5 bases). The length of the CDR3 is 14 residues. The germline gives CDR1 ENHRY, CDR2 SYGVKD. Trimming pared 1 base from V and 4 bases from J, leaving 10 bases between. CDR3 DNA sequence: TGTGCCATCAGTGAGTTGGTGGGGACCACTGAAGCTTTCTTT. This gives the protein CAISELVGTTEAFF.

The gene calls are TRBV2 and TRBJ1-2, with D uncertain. The CDR3 sequence is 11 residues long. Germline V gene data show CDR1 as SNHLY and CDR2 as FYNNEI. Trimming took 5 bases from V and 6 from J, leaving 7 bases between them. The CDR3, as DNA: TGTGCCAGCAGTACCAAGAATGGCTACACCTTC. Amino acid sequence: CASSTKNGYTF.

In this sample, this clone turned up once. The rearrangement joins TRBV10-1 to TRBJ1-2; D uncertain. V gave up 2 bases and J gave up 5 bases, with 9 bases separating them. The germline V gene has CDR1 WNHNN and CDR2 SYGVQD (reference sequence). The CDR3 runs to 13 residues. The CDR3 DNA sequence: TGCGCCAGCAGTGAGCACTTGACTTATGGCTACACCTTC. Translated: CASSEHLTYGYTF.

This sequence joins TRBV9 and TRBJ1-1; D uncertain. Looked up from germline, CDR1 is SGDLS and CDR2 is YYNGEE. The CDR3 loop spans 13 amino acids. V was pared by 3 bases and J by 1 base, with 7 bases between. The CDR3 region is CASSAHRNTEAFF. CDR3 coding DNA: TGTGCCAGCAGCGCTCACCGGAACACTGAAGCTTTCTTT.

The CDR3 nucleotides read TGTGCCAGCTCACCACCGTCAGGGCATTGGAACTATGGCTACACCTTC. Protein product: CASSPPSGHWNYGYTF. The chain uses TRBV18 and TRBJ1-2; weak D call: TRBD1 (5 bases). The V end was cut by 0 bases, the J end by 2 bases, with 13 bases between. The V gene's germline CDR1 is KGHSH and CDR2 LQKENI. CDR3 size: 16 residues.

The rearrangement uses TRBV10-3 and TRBJ2-1; the match to TRBD2 covers 11 bases. Germline-derived CDR1 and CDR2 are ENHRY and SYGVKD. The CDR3 has 16 amino acids. V lost 4 bases, J lost 10 bases, and 12 bases stayed unmatched. The CDR3 protein is CAISAELAGALGEQFF. In DNA form, the CDR3 reads TGTGCCATCAGTGCCGAACTAGCGGGGGCCCTTGGGGAGCAGTTCTTC.

The chain joins TRBV6-4 to TRBJ2-1; possibly TRBD1 for D (6 bases). With 3 bases removed from V and 9 bases from J, the gap between germline ends came to 21 bases. CDR1 and CDR2 from the germline V gene are MRHNA and SNTAGT. This CDR3 region has 16 residues. This CDR3 reads CASSEDSSTPAGEQFF. The CDR3 DNA sequence: TGTGCCAGCAGTGAGGACAGCTCTACTCCCGCCGGTGAGCAGTTCTTC.

The genes are TRBV10-2 and TRBJ1-5; TRBD1 matches at 11 bases. V lost 8 bases to trimming and J lost 1 base; unmatched junction nucleotides: 4. Germline V CDR1 and CDR2: WSHSY, SAAADI. This CDR3 spans 15 amino acids. CDR3 sequence (DNA): TGCGCCAGCCGAGGGACAGGGGGGAGCAATCAGCCCCAGCATTTT. Translated: CASRGTGGSNQPQHF.

The chain links TRBV7-2 to TRBJ2-1; 9 nucleotides match TRBD2. V shed 5 bases and J 5 bases; nucleotides not matched to a gene: 10. The CDR3 sequence is 16 residues long. Germline CDR1 reads SGHTA; CDR2 reads FQGNSA. DNA of the CDR3: TGTGCCAGCAGCCTTGGACTAGCGCCAAAGGACAATGAGCAGTTCTTC. This encodes CASSLGLAPKDNEQFF.

This sequence joins TRBV29-1 and TRBJ1-1, with D unresolved. Per the germline V gene, CDR1 is SQVTM and CDR2 is ANQGSEA. V lost 2 bases and J 2 bases, leaving 12 bases between the germline ends. This CDR3 is built from 14 residues. The CDR3 DNA follows: TGCAGCGTTGAACCACAAGACTCTAACACTGAAGCTTTCTTT. Amino acids: CSVEPQDSNTEAFF.

This chain links TRBV5-5 with TRBJ2-7; D is perhaps TRBD1 (7 bases). Trimming left V 1 base short and J 4 bases short, with 9 bases between. This CDR3 comprises 13 residues. Germline V CDR1 and CDR2: SGHKS, YYEKEE (reference sequence). CDR3 loop: CASSLQGGYEQYF. The CDR3 DNA reads as TGTGCCAGCAGCTTGCAGGGGGGATACGAGCAGTACTTC.

The chain uses TRBV7-9 and TRBJ2-7; D is possibly TRBD1 or TRBD2 (5 bases each). The CDR3 has 13 amino acids. The V gene lost 4 bases and the J gene lost 4 bases, with 11 bases spanning the gap. Germline V CDR1 and CDR2: SEHNR, FQNEAQ (reference sequence). The CDR3 DNA is TGTGCCAGCAGCTCCGGGACGGATTACGAGCAGTACTTC. Protein: CASSSGTDYEQYF.

The rearrangement links TRBV30 to TRBJ2-1, with D possibly TRBD1 on 5 matching bases. V was trimmed by 5 bases and J by 2 bases, leaving 16 bases between them. The CDR3 totals 15 residues. Germline V gene lookup returns CDR1 GTSNPN and CDR2 SVGIG (reference sequence). CDR3 in DNA: TGTGCCTGGGTGTCAACAGGTCAAGCCTACAATGAGCAGTTCTTC. Translated, it gives CAWVSTGQAYNEQFF.

This chain joins TRBV11-2 and TRBJ1-5; D is unclear. The length of the CDR3 is 16 residues. Germline CDR1 SGHAT, CDR2 FQNNGV. V dropped 4 bases and J dropped 2 bases, with 15 bases sitting between them. The CDR3 bases are TGTGCCAGCAGCTCGCGGGCCTCCGAGGGCAATCAGCCCCAGCATTTT. The encoded protein is CASSSRASEGNQPQHF. The whole variable domain, filled in from reference TRBV11-2 and TRBJ1-5, reads EAGVAQSPRYKIIEKRQSVAFWCNPISGHATLYWYQQILGQGPKLLIQFQNNGVVDDSQLPKDRFSAERLKGVDSTLKIQPAKLEDSAVYLCASSSRASEGNQPQHFGDGTRLSIL.

The chain is built from TRBV19 and TRBJ1-2; TRBD1 aligns across 7 bases. The CDR3 extends over 12 amino acids. V shed 5 bases and J 9 bases; nucleotides not matched to a gene: 6. Looked up from germline, CDR1 is LNHDA and CDR2 is SQIVND (reference sequence). Written as DNA, the CDR3 is TGTGCCAGTAGTCCTCGACAGGGTAGCTACACCTTC. It is translated as CASSPRQGSYTF.

Written as DNA, the CDR3 is TGTGCCATCAGTGAGACCCCGACAGGGCGGTCAGGGGGGGAGCTGTTTTTT. Its protein is CAISETPTGRSGGELFF. The chain couples TRBV10-3 to TRBJ2-2; 7 nucleotides line up with TRBD1. The V and J ends lost 2 bases and 8 bases, in that order; junction bases with no gene match: 14. Germline CDR1 is ENHRY and CDR2 is SYGVKD. CDR3 length equals 17 residues.

The genes are TRBV4-3 and TRBJ2-3; D is possibly TRBD2 (6 bases). The germline CDR1 and CDR2 sequences are LGHNA and YSLEER. V was cut by 0 bases and J by 3 bases, with 10 bases left in between. The CDR3 length is 15 residues. The CDR3 nucleotides read TGCGCCAGCAGCCAAGATATCGGGAGAACAGATACGCAGTATTTT. This encodes CASSQDIGRTDTQYF.

The chain uses TRBV7-6 and TRBJ2-7, with D perhaps TRBD2 (7 bases). The CDR3 length is 14 residues. Trimming took off 2 bases at V and 2 bases at J, with 10 bases between the two ends. Germline loops: CDR1 SGHVS, CDR2 FNYEAQ. As DNA, the CDR3 is TGTGCCAGCAGCTTAAACGGGGGGCCCTACGAGCAGTACTTC. Residues: CASSLNGGPYEQYF.

DNA of the CDR3: TGTGCCCTCAAGAGGGGGCGAGTCGGGGAGCTGTTTTTT. Translated, it gives CALKRGRVGELFF. The chain couples TRBV30 to TRBJ2-2; 7 bases fit TRBD1. With 8 bases clipped from V and 7 bases from J, the junction kept 10 bases outside the gene matches. This CDR3 comprises 13 residues. Germline lookup yields CDR1 GTSNPN and CDR2 SVGIG (reference sequence).

V usage is TRBV13 and J usage is TRBJ2-3, with 8 bases matching TRBD1. The CDR3 runs to 15 residues. After removal of 5 bases from V and 3 bases from J, the junction contained 7 bases not matched to a gene. Germline values: CDR1 PRHDT, CDR2 FYEKMQ (reference sequence). CDR3 in amino acids: CASSRDRGRTDTQYF. CDR3 sequence (DNA): TGTGCCAGCAGCCGCGACAGGGGACGAACAGATACGCAGTATTTT.

CDR3 coding DNA: TGTGCCAGTACTAAAGTGGGGGTAAGGGATGAGCAGTTCTTC. Protein sequence: CASTKVGVRDEQFF. The chain employs TRBV5-4 and TRBJ2-1, with D perhaps given as TRBD1 or TRBD2 (5 bases each). The CDR3 is 14 amino acids. Germline CDR1 and CDR2: SGHNT and YYREEE (reference sequence). Between the trimmed V and J ends, which lost 8 bases and 8 bases, there was a span of 20 bases.

The rearrangement links TRBV4-1 to TRBJ1-6; TRBD1 agrees at 9 bases. The germline gives CDR1 MGHRA, CDR2 YSYEKL. The CDR3 sequence is 18 residues long. The junction had 10 bases not matched to a gene; V was cut back by 0 bases and J by 7 bases. DNA of the CDR3: TGCGCCAGCAGCCAAGAAGACTCTAGGACAGGGGACAATTCACCCCTCCACTTT. It translates to CASSQEDSRTGDNSPLHF.

This chain links TRBV27 with TRBJ1-2; 7 bases fit TRBD1. The ends lost 3 bases at V and 4 bases at J; junction bases unmatched: 2. CDR3 size: 13 residues. Germline V gives CDR1 MNHEY, CDR2 SMNVEV (reference sequence). Here the CDR3 reads CASSLTGIYGYTF. The CDR3 nucleotides are TGTGCCAGCAGTTTGACAGGGATCTATGGCTACACCTTC.